This T cell receptor beta chain was identified during a study of cytomegalovirus exposure and HLA in healthy donors. General study results and limits: In a later analysis, TCR beta V- and J-gene trimming was associated with a missense DCLRE1C variant. An observed cluster of highly shared sequence variants was recorded as a likely sequencing artifact. As immune exposure information, only CMV serostatus was available.

All donors participated as healthy donors of bone marrow. This CDR3 is 15 amino acids long. V lost 4 bases to trimming and J lost 6 bases, with 16 bases between them. Per the germline V gene, CDR1 is SGHVS and CDR2 is FQNEAQ. The PCR had 60 Vbeta and 13 Jbeta primers. Profiled with immunoSEQ multiplex PCR; TCRdb holds only in-frame clones, not every one. This repertoire shows some 140,000 clones, 70% to 85% found once; its top ten account for 6% to 7.5%. Details on this clone: What it binds is unknown.

This chain joins TRBV7-8 and TRBJ1-5, with D possibly being TRBD1 (6 bases). What was sequenced was PBMCs. The clonotype comes from a man aged 35 to 55 in good health and CMV-seropositive. The CDR3 loop is CASSSRTEFGQPQHF. The CDR3 nucleotides are TGTGCCAGCAGCTCCCGGACAGAGTTCGGTCAGCCCCAGCATTTT.